This is a list of T cell receptor beta chains from one sample in a study of blood T cell repertoires in COVID-19. Sequenced by immunoSEQ multiplex PCR; TCRdb stores in-frame clones only, minus some. Here the sample spans some 190,000 clones, about four fifths being singletons. The specimen was peripheral blood. All receptors come from an elderly woman with COVID-19, enrolled during active disease. Both conserved end residues are part of each CDR3. Each record gives: J gene, V gene, CDR3 protein.

>TRBJ1-1|TRBV29-1
CSVVRGGTEAFF
>TRBJ2-6|TRBV3-1/TRBV3-2
CASSSQPGQGGGSGANVLTF
>TRBJ2-5|TRBV3-1/TRBV3-2
CASSVRSGGETQYF
>TRBJ1-2|TRBV18
CASSPQGQGGYTF
>TRBJ1-4|TRBV4-1
CASSPRGTGVGEKLFF
>TRBJ1-3|TRBV6-1
CASSALWTGLSGNTIYF
>TRBJ1-5|TRBV2
CASSMTGGNQPQHF
>TRBJ2-3|TRBV23-1
CASRQYRASTDTQYF
>TRBJ2-1|TRBV21-1
CASSKIFRASGRVEPTYNEQFF
>TRBJ2-5|TRBV5-4
CASTSGREETQYF
>TRBJ1-1|TRBV5-1
CASSLAGPRNTEAFF
>TRBJ1-6|TRBV6-5
CASLNQRNNSPLHF
>TRBJ2-3|TRBV5-4
CASSSSTDTQYF
>TRBJ1-1|TRBV3-1/TRBV3-2
CASSAFRDRVSEAFF
>TRBJ1-2|TRBV21-1
CATTEGQGAGGYTF
>TRBJ1-3|TRBV28
CASSKRPGTDSGNTIYF
>TRBJ2-2|TRBV5-1
CASWGGMLNTGELFF
>TRBJ1-6|TRBV9
CASSTQGGDYTSPLHF
>TRBJ1-2|TRBV4-1
CASSQVAGQYGYTF
>TRBJ2-1|TRBV4-1
CASSLIGAGGSDEQFF
>TRBJ1-2|TRBV3-1/TRBV3-2
CASSQDWRQGGGYTF
>TRBJ1-5|TRBV7-9
CASSYNREHQPQHF
>TRBJ1-1|TRBV5-6
CASSLGHSNTEAFF
>TRBJ2-3|TRBV7-9
CASSDRSTDTQYF
>TRBJ2-5|TRBV28
CASRVGQQETQYF
>TRBJ2-1|TRBV28
CASSPPSAGPINEQFF
>TRBJ1-6|TRBV5-1
CASSFGGVDGLLHF
>TRBJ2-5|TRBV5-8
CASSPGQAQQETQYF
>TRBJ1-2|TRBV5-6
CASSSGTAVAYGYTF
>TRBJ2-3|TRBV10-3
CAIRQGSDTQYF
>TRBJ2-7|TRBV5-1
CASSLGGLAGSYEQYF
>TRBJ2-7|TRBV5-1
CASSPGTGVSYEQYF
>TRBJ2-7|TRBV19
CASSSIRQTSSYEQYF
>TRBJ2-5|TRBV5-1
CASSLEQQETQYF
>TRBJ1-1|TRBV28
CASSLVRTEAFF
>TRBJ1-4|TRBV6-6
CASSLQYHRVQNEKLFF
>TRBJ1-2|TRBV28
CASSRGQGSFGYTF
>TRBJ1-2|TRBV28
CASSLGLSWGGGYTF
>TRBJ2-3|TRBV20-1
CSAGVTGGAGDTQYF
>TRBJ2-1|TRBV10-3
CAIRSLAGGSSYNEQFF
>TRBJ2-4|TRBV21-1
CASSKKGTSGNMGKNIQYF
>TRBJ1-1|TRBV7-2
CASSLLGQGRNTEAFF
>TRBJ2-7|TRBV15
CATSRGRASSYEQYF
>TRBJ1-2|TRBV5-4
CASSLEPTAPYGYTF
>TRBJ1-1|TRBV11-1
CASSRETGWGTEAFF
>TRBJ1-3|TRBV6-5
CASSTGTGGNTIYF
>TRBJ2-3|TRBV3-1/TRBV3-2
CASSQDGLLTSTDTQYF
>TRBJ1-2|TRBV7-9
CASSLAQRTGQGGYTF
>TRBJ1-4|TRBV5-1
CASSDPSGTVEKLFF
>TRBJ1-2|TRBV19
CASRVAGGDYGYTF
>TRBJ2-7|TRBV27
CASSFRLAGVREQYF
>TRBJ2-7|TRBV18
CATTEQAGEQYF
>TRBJ2-3|TRBV18
CASSETGGTSDTQYF
>TRBJ2-3|TRBV11-2
CASSFSGSGGVDTQYF
>TRBJ2-6|TRBV5-6
CASSLLGQNSGANVLTF
>TRBJ1-1|TRBV27
CASSLQLANTEAFF